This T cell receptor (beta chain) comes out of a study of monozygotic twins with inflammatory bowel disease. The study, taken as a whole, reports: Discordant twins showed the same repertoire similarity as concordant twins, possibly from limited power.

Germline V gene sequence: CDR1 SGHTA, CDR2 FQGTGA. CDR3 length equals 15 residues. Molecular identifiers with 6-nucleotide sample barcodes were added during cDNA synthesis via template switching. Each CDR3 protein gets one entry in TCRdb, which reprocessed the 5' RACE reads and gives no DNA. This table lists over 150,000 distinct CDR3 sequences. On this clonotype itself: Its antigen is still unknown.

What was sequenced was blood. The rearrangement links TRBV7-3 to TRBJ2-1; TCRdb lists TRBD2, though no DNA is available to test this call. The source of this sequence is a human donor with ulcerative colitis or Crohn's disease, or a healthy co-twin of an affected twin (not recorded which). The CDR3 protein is CASSRGISGHNEQFF.